Only a few counts were recorded for the clone carrying this T cell receptor beta chain. Antigen: not known. Unstimulated Tregs (CD4+CD25+CD127-) and CD4+CD25- non-Tregs were sorted from PBMCs. This entry belongs to a study of Tregs in tolerant kidney transplant recipients. General study results and limits: No direct test of biological reproducibility was done here. The small number of patients limits these findings pending further validation. Tregs expanded with activated donor B cells seemed most donor-specific.

Germline trimming cut 0 bases from V and 5 bases from J; bases unmatched to any gene: 3. The CDR3 runs 15 residues. Germline V gene sequence: CDR1 WSHSY, CDR2 SAAADI. Sequencing was performed with immunoSEQ multiplex PCR; in TCRdb, only in-frame clones are kept and a portion is missing. The sample has 100,000 to 150,000 clones; almost 95% are singletons. J is TRBJ2-2 and V is TRBV10-2, with 7 nucleotides matching TRBD1. This sequence originates from a human donor in good health. Sequenced input: CD4+ T cells from blood. The CDR3 sequence: CASSESGTVTGELFF. The CDR3 DNA follows: TGCGCCAGCAGTGAGTCCGGGACAGTTACCGGGGAGCTGTTTTTT.